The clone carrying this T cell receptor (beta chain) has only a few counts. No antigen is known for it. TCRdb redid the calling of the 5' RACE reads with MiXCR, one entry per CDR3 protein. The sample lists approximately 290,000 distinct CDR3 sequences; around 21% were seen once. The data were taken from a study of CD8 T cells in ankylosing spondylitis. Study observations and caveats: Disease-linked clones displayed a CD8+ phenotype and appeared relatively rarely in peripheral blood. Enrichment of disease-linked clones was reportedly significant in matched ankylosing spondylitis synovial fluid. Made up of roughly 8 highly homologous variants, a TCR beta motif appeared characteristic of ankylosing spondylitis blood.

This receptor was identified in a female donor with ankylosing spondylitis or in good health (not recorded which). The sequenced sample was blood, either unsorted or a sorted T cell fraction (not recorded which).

CDR3 sequence (DNA): TGTGCCAGCAGTTTAATCGGCCCAACGGGGCCAGGTTCCGACACCTTC. Amino acids: CASSLIGPTGPGSDTF. The chain employs TRBV12-3 or TRBV12-4 and TRBJ1-2; D may be TRBD1 (5 bases). The CDR3 loop spans 16 amino acids. V was trimmed by 2 bases and J by 12 bases, leaving 25 bases between them.